This paragraph covers one T cell receptor beta chain sequence. Its specificity is unknown. Its ends do not fully match the called genes, so a read error is possible. Germline CDR1 MDHEN, CDR2 SYDVKM. CDR3 size: 11 residues. Libraries were prepared by immunoSEQ multiplex PCR; TCRdb keeps only in-frame clonotypes and omits some of them. This table has roughly 86,000 clones, about 93% appearing once. The data belong to a study of OX40 agonist ivuxolimab in advanced cancers. In the study overall: Dose-escalation subjects each had hepatocellular carcinoma, melanoma, renal cell or head and neck cancer. The study, taken as a whole, reports: What antigens the expanded peripheral T cells recognized was never established.

The genes are TRBV28 and TRBJ2-7; D ambiguous. This TCR derives from an adult with an advanced solid tumor such as melanoma, head and neck, liver or kidney cancer. The sample consisted of CD4+ or CD8+ T cells sorted from blood, taken in a trial of the OX40 agonist ivuxolimab. The CDR3 loop reads CASSLMTSTHF. CDR3 in DNA: TGTGCCAGCAGTTTAATGACGAGCACGCACTTC.